The 23 T cell receptor beta chains given below trace back to one sample, sequenced in a study of blood T cell repertoires in COVID-19. Only in-frame clones appear in the TCRdb table, and some are missing; sequencing was by immunoSEQ multiplex PCR. The sample shows some 260,000 clones, approximately 84% of them seen only once. The specimen sequenced was PBMCs or T cells enriched from blood (not recorded which). The receptors here all came from a man aged 35 to 55 who had recovered from COVID-19.

The rearrangement uses TRBV29-1 and TRBJ2-3; TRBD2 might be the D (6 bases). V gave up 3 bases and J gave up 4 bases, with 14 bases separating them. Germline CDR1 is SQVTM and CDR2 is ANQGSEA. The CDR3 runs 14 residues. The CDR3 loop is CSVEETGDADTQYF. For the CDR3, the DNA is TGCAGCGTTGAGGAGACGGGAGACGCAGATACGCAGTATTTT.

This chain links TRBV5-1 with TRBJ1-2, with 7 bases fitting TRBD1. Germline CDR1 is SGHRS and CDR2 is YFSETQ. This CDR3 has 13 amino acids. V was pared by 4 bases and J by 5 bases, with 5 bases of the junction left unmatched. The CDR3 sequence is CASSGGQRYGYTF. The CDR3 DNA reads as TGCGCCAGCAGCGGGGGACAGAGATATGGCTACACCTTC.

The chain employs TRBV6-5 and TRBJ2-5; unclear D gene. There are 15 residues in the CDR3. Between the trimmed V and J ends, which lost 0 bases and 2 bases, there was a span of 10 bases. Per the germline V gene, CDR1 is MNHEY and CDR2 is SVGAGI. The CDR3 nucleotides read TGTGCCAGCAGTTACTCGGCCAACAGACAAGAGACCCAGTACTTC. Protein product: CASSYSANRQETQYF.

The gene calls are TRBV6-4 and TRBJ2-1; 14 nucleotides align to TRBD2. CDR3 size: 18 residues. Germline CDR1 is MRHNA and CDR2 is SNTAGT. After removal of 9 bases from V and 2 bases from J, the junction contained 12 bases not matched to a gene. The CDR3 DNA is TGTGCCAGTGCCGCCGGGACTAGCGGGAGACCCCCCTACAATGAGCAGTTCTTC. It specifies CASAAGTSGRPPYNEQFF.

V gene TRBV6-5 combines with J gene TRBJ1-1, with D hard to call. Between the trimmed V and J ends, which lost 8 bases and 6 bases, there was a span of 13 bases. This CDR3 has 12 amino acids. The germline V gene encodes CDR1 MNHEY and CDR2 SVGAGI. CDR3: CASGRGFAEAFF. CDR3 DNA sequence: TGTGCCAGCGGTCGCGGGTTTGCTGAAGCTTTCTTT.

This clone occurred once. The gene calls are TRBV6-5 and TRBJ2-3, with D maybe TRBD2 (6 bases). The V and J ends lost 6 bases and 2 bases respectively, with 15 bases between them. Germline lookup yields CDR1 MNHEY and CDR2 SVGAGI. The CDR3 sequence is 15 residues long. In nucleotides, the CDR3 is TGTGCCAGCAGCGTAGCGGCGGGAATCACAGATACGCAGTATTTT. Residues: CASSVAAGITDTQYF.

The chain recombines TRBV19 with TRBJ1-2; 9 nucleotides line up with TRBD1. The CDR3 has 16 residues. V lost 4 bases, J lost 4 bases, and 10 bases stayed unmatched. Germline loops: CDR1 LNHDA, CDR2 SQIVND (reference sequence). The CDR3 DNA reads as TGTGCCAGTAGTAAGTCTCCGGGACAGGGAGTCTATGGCTACACCTTC. Its translation is CASSKSPGQGVYGYTF.

This sequence joins TRBV20-1 and TRBJ1-2; the D is unclear. The germline V and J ends were trimmed by 3 bases and 5 bases, with 7 bases remaining between them. This CDR3 has 11 residues. CDR1 is DFQATT and CDR2 is SNEGSKA in the germline V gene (reference sequence). The CDR3 reads CSASAGYGYTF. CDR3 DNA: TGCAGTGCTAGCGCGGGGTATGGCTACACCTTC.

This chain joins TRBV30 and TRBJ2-3; D is undetermined. The germline V and J ends were trimmed by 7 bases and 4 bases, with 9 bases remaining between them. The germline V gene has CDR1 GTSNPN and CDR2 SVGIG (reference sequence). The CDR3 contains 11 residues. The CDR3 here is CASRSPDTQYF. As DNA, the CDR3 is TGTGCCTCAAGGAGCCCAGATACGCAGTATTTT.

The chain recombines TRBV11-3 with TRBJ2-2; 8 bases agree with TRBD2. CDR1 is SGHNT, CDR2 YENEEA, per germline. J lost 10 bases, V lost 6 bases, and 19 bases had no gene match. The CDR3 extends over 17 amino acids. CDR3 amino acids: CASSPGRTSGGEKELFF. The CDR3 DNA reads as TGTGCCAGCAGTCCAGGGCGAACTAGCGGCGGCGAAAAGGAGCTGTTTTTT. Supplemented by reference TRBV11-3 and TRBJ2-2, the full variable domain reads EAGVVQSPRYKIIEKKQPVAFWCNPISGHNTLYWYLQNLGQGPELLIRYENEEAVDDSQLPKDRFSAERLKGVDSTLKIQPAELGDSAVYLCASSPGRTSGGEKELFFGEGSRLTVL.

This chain connects TRBV19 to TRBJ2-7; 7 nucleotides agree with TRBD2. CDR3 size: 14 residues. The trim removed 1 base at V and 3 bases at J, leaving 3 bases unmatched. From germline, CDR1 is LNHDA and CDR2 SQIVND (reference sequence). The CDR3 is CASSIVGGSYEQYF. CDR3 bases: TGTGCCAGTAGTATAGTGGGCGGGAGCTACGAGCAGTACTTC.

The chain has TRBV7-8 and TRBJ2-7; 14 bases line up with TRBD2. V shed 5 bases, J shed 5 bases, and the junction held 5 bases outside the gene matches. Per germline, CDR1 SGHVS and CDR2 FQNEAQ. CDR3 length equals 15 residues. The CDR3 reads CASSRGLAGGDEQYF. CDR3 sequence (DNA): TGTGCCAGCAGCCGAGGACTAGCGGGGGGAGACGAGCAGTACTTC.

This clone appeared a single time. The chain links TRBV28 to TRBJ1-4; no definite D call. Germline V gene data show CDR1 as MDHEN and CDR2 as SYDVKM. The CDR3 has 14 amino acids. The V end was cut by 6 bases, the J end by 4 bases, with 12 bases between. The DNA of the CDR3 is TGTGCCAGCAGCGGACTGTCAATTAATGAAAAACTGTTTTTT. Translating gives CASSGLSINEKLFF.

The rearrangement uses TRBV29-1 and TRBJ2-2; perhaps TRBD2 as D (5 bases). Trimming took off 7 bases at V and 6 bases at J, with 18 bases between the two ends. The CDR3 consists of 14 residues. In germline, CDR1 is SQVTM, CDR2 ANQGSEA. CDR3 sequence: CSAQDPNGAGELFF. CDR3 DNA sequence: TGCAGCGCCCAGGATCCAAACGGGGCCGGGGAGCTGTTTTTT.

The chain employs TRBV18 and TRBJ2-1; 10 bases align to TRBD1. The V and J ends lost 1 base and 6 bases, in that order; junction bases with no gene match: 9. This CDR3 is 17 amino acids long. The V gene's germline CDR1 is KGHSH and CDR2 LQKENI. CDR3 coding DNA: TGTGCCAGCTCACCACGGGTCTGGGGACAGGGGACCAATGAGCAGTTCTTC. This codes for CASSPRVWGQGTNEQFF.

The chain is built from TRBV2 and TRBJ1-5; a possible D gene is TRBD1 (6 bases). V lost 6 bases to trimming and J lost 7 bases, with 13 bases between them. The CDR3 covers 13 residues. CDR1 is SNHLY and CDR2 is FYNNEI in the germline V gene. The CDR3, as DNA: TGTGCCAGCAGCGAACAGGGTGAGCAGCCCCAGCATTTT. It translates to CASSEQGEQPQHF.

The V gene is TRBV27, the J gene TRBJ1-5; D is ambiguous. This CDR3 is 9 amino acids long. CDR1 and CDR2 from the germline V gene are MNHEY and SMNVEV (reference sequence). The V end lost 8 bases, the J end lost 11 bases, and 7 bases lay between the germline ends. The CDR3 spells CASHNSQHF. The CDR3 nucleotides read TGTGCCAGCCATAACTCCCAGCATTTT.

By its share, this clone is medium-sized. The chain has TRBV3-1 (or the pseudogene TRBV3-2) and TRBJ1-6; D is unclear. The CDR3 has 15 amino acids. Trimming cost V 0 bases and J 5 bases, with 8 bases left between them. Germline CDR1 reads LGHDT; CDR2 reads YNNKEL (reference sequence). CDR3 sequence (DNA): TGTGCCAGCAGCCAAGATGCGGGTAATAATTCACCCCTCCACTTT. Protein sequence: CASSQDAGNNSPLHF.

In nucleotides, the CDR3 is TGTGCCAGCAGCCAAGTGTACGGGTTCGAGCAGTACTTC. This encodes CASSQVYGFEQYF. V usage is TRBV14 and J usage is TRBJ2-7; D unclear. V was clipped by 1 base and J by 6 bases, with 10 bases between them. CDR1 is SGHDN and CDR2 is FVKESK in the germline V gene. The CDR3 spans 13 residues.

The J gene is TRBJ2-6, the V gene TRBV19; TRBD2 matches 7 bases. The CDR3 has 18 residues. The ends lost 7 bases at V and 1 base at J; junction bases unmatched: 13. Germline lookup yields CDR1 LNHDA and CDR2 SQIVND (reference sequence). The CDR3 loop is CASNDPGTGLSGANVLTF. In nucleotides, the CDR3 is TGTGCCAGTAACGATCCGGGGACGGGACTATCTGGGGCCAACGTCCTGACTTTC.

V and J are TRBV7-9 and TRBJ2-5; D remains unclear. CDR3 size: 14 residues. Germline CDR1 and CDR2: SEHNR and FQNEAQ (reference sequence). Trimming took 3 bases from V and 4 from J, leaving 12 bases between them. DNA of the CDR3: TGTGCCAGCAGCTTGAGTACAGTCCCAGAGACCCAGTACTTC. It codes for CASSLSTVPETQYF.

The CDR3, as DNA: TGTGCCAGTAGTTTCTTGGGGCAGATTAATTCACCCCTCCACTTT. Translation: CASSFLGQINSPLHF. The genes are TRBV19 and TRBJ1-6; perhaps TRBD1 as D (5 bases). This CDR3 has 15 amino acids. Germline-derived CDR1 and CDR2 are LNHDA and SQIVND (reference sequence). V was trimmed by 5 bases and J by 6 bases, leaving 14 bases between them.

The chain joins TRBV5-1 to TRBJ1-1; 7 nucleotides align to TRBD1. The CDR3 runs to 16 residues. Unmatched junction bases numbered 9, after V lost 4 bases and J lost 0 bases. Germline lookup yields CDR1 SGHRS and CDR2 YFSETQ. The CDR3 DNA reads TGCGCCAGCAGCCCCCTTCAGACAGGGATGAACACTGAAGCTTTCTTT. It codes for CASSPLQTGMNTEAFF.